The rows below give T cell receptor beta chains drawn from one sample of a study of cytomegalovirus exposure and HLA in healthy donors. TCRdb's copy holds only in-frame clones and misses some; the assay was immunoSEQ multiplex PCR. The table lists 200,000 to 250,000 clones, around 80% of them singletons, with roughly 1.6% in the top ten. What was sequenced was PBMCs. The receptors stem from a man aged 50 to 60 in good health and CMV-seronegative. Each CDR3 is given with its conserved first and last residue. The order of the fields is clone size, V gene, J gene, D gene, CDR3 DNA, CDR3 protein. D genes are given only for firm matches. Rows may omit the clone size; those that give it use once, few, many or a size class.

NA	TRBV28	TRBJ2-7	NA	TGTGCCAGCAGTGTTCAGGGCTACGAGCAGTACTTC	CASSVQGYEQYF
NA	TRBV21-1	TRBJ1-1	NA	TGTGCCAGCAGCAAAAAAAGGACTCTCGCTTTCTTT	CASSKKRTLAFF
NA	TRBV5-1	TRBJ2-3	NA	TGCGCCAGCAGGCTCGGGGAAAGCACAGATACGCAGTATTTT	CASRLGESTDTQYF
NA	TRBV7-2	TRBJ2-3	NA	TGTGCCAGCAGCTTCAGTCCCACGGTCGGGGATACGCAGTATTTT	CASSFSPTVGDTQYF
NA	TRBV5-1	TRBJ2-5	NA	TGCGCCAGCAGCTTGACTGGGGGCCAAGGAGAGACCCAGTACTTC	CASSLTGGQGETQYF
NA	TRBV28	TRBJ2-5	NA	TGTGCCAGCAGCCTCGGGGAGACCCAGTACTTC	CASSLGETQYF
NA	TRBV19	TRBJ2-7	NA	TGTGCCAGTAGTATACTCGACAGGGAGGACGAGCAGTACTTC	CASSILDREDEQYF
NA	TRBV28	TRBJ2-7	TRBD1	TGTGCCAGCAGACAAGGGACAGGGGGCTCCTACGAGCAGTACTTC	CASRQGTGGSYEQYF
few	TRBV28	TRBJ2-7	NA	TGTGCCAGCAGTTTTAACCGGGTCAGCTCCTACGAGCAGTACTTC	CASSFNRVSSYEQYF
NA	TRBV12-5	TRBJ1-2	NA	TGTGCTAGTGGCCAGGGATCGGGCTATGGCTACACCTTC	CASGQGSGYGYTF
NA	TRBV19	TRBJ1-2	TRBD1	TGTGCCAGTAGCGTCAACAGGGGGCCTGGCTATGGCTACACCTTC	CASSVNRGPGYGYTF
NA	TRBV7-9	TRBJ2-3	TRBD2	TGTGCCAGCAGCCCACCCCCGACTAGCGGGATTTCAGATACGCAGTATTTT	CASSPPPTSGISDTQYF
few	TRBV28	TRBJ2-2	NA	TGTGCCAGCCCCGAGAGGAACACCGGGGAGCTGTTTTTT	CASPERNTGELFF
NA	TRBV6-1	TRBJ2-3	TRBD2	TGTGCCAGCAGTGAAAATCTAGCGGGGAGCACAGATACGCAGTATTTT	CASSENLAGSTDTQYF
NA	TRBV5-1	TRBJ1-1	NA	TGCGCCAGCAGTGTGGGGGCTCCGAACACTGAAGCTTTCTTT	CASSVGAPNTEAFF
NA	TRBV5-6	TRBJ2-5	TRBD2	TGTGCCAGCAGCTGGCTAGCGGGAGGTGAGACCCAGTACTTC	CASSWLAGGETQYF
NA	TRBV19	TRBJ2-3	NA	TGTGCCAGTACAGTCCCTAGCACAGATACGCAGTATTTT	CASTVPSTDTQYF
NA	TRBV6-5	TRBJ1-4	TRBD1	TGTGCCAGCAGTTACGACAGGGCCCCTAATGAAAAACTGTTTTTT	CASSYDRAPNEKLFF
NA	TRBV5-4	TRBJ2-4	TRBD1	TGTGCCAGCAGCTCGATCCATAGGCAGGGGGCTGATGAAAACATTCAGTACTTC	CASSSIHRQGADENIQYF
NA	TRBV5-8	TRBJ1-1	TRBD1	TGTGCCAGCAGCGCCGGACAGGCACAAAAAGCTTTCTTT	CASSAGQAQKAFF
NA	TRBV12-5	TRBJ2-1	NA	TGTGCTAGTGGTTTGGGACTAGGAGGCCTCAATGAGCAGTTCTTC	CASGLGLGGLNEQFF
NA	TRBV7-9	TRBJ2-2	TRBD2	TGTGCCAGCAGCTCCGGGAGGACGAACACCGGGGAGCTGTTTTTT	CASSSGRTNTGELFF
NA	TRBV5-1	TRBJ2-7	TRBD2	TGCGCCAGCAGTGGCACTAGCGGGAACTACGAGCAGTACTTC	CASSGTSGNYEQYF
NA	TRBV18	TRBJ2-7	TRBD2	TGTGCCAGCTCACTCGGACTAGCGGGATTCTCCTACGAGCAGTACTTC	CASSLGLAGFSYEQYF
NA	TRBV25-1	TRBJ1-1	NA	TGTGCCAGCAGTGAATTTGGCAGGGGCACTGAAGCTTTCTTT	CASSEFGRGTEAFF
NA	TRBV7-9	TRBJ2-7	NA	TGTGCCAGCAGCTTAGGCCCGGTCGGGGAGCAGTACTTC	CASSLGPVGEQYF
NA	TRBV7-9	TRBJ2-7	TRBD1	TGTTCCAGCAGCTTAGCGCTGGGACAGTTCTACGAGCAGTACTTC	CSSSLALGQFYEQYF
NA	TRBV6-5	TRBJ2-5	NA	TGTGCCAGCAGTTACTCGTCCGGGGGAGAGACCCAGTACTTC	CASSYSSGGETQYF
NA	TRBV28	TRBJ1-5	NA	TGTGGCTCAGAGGGTGGTAACAATCAGCCCCAGCATTTT	CGSEGGNNQPQHF
few	TRBV14	TRBJ2-1	NA	TGTGCCAGCAGCCAAGGGGCCCCCATCAATGAGCAGTTCTTC	CASSQGAPINEQFF
NA	TRBV19	TRBJ1-1	TRBD1	TGTGCCACCCTTACAGGGGCGAACACTGAAGCTTTCTTT	CATLTGANTEAFF
NA	TRBV9	TRBJ2-3	TRBD2	TGTGCCAGCAGCCCGGTAGCGGGAGGGAGCACAGATACGCAGTATTTT	CASSPVAGGSTDTQYF
NA	TRBV30	TRBJ2-5	NA	TGTGCCTGGAGCCCCGGACTAATTGAGACCCAGTACTTC	CAWSPGLIETQYF
NA	TRBV28	TRBJ2-1	TRBD2	TGTGCCAGCAGTTTATCAGCGGGGGGGGTCGGCAATGAGCAGTTCTTC	CASSLSAGGVGNEQFF
NA	TRBV7-9	TRBJ1-2	TRBD1	TGTGCCAGCAGCAGACTTACCGGGACAGTTCCCTCCCCCTATGGCTACACCTTC	CASSRLTGTVPSPYGYTF
NA	TRBV15	TRBJ2-1	TRBD2	TGTGCCACCAGCAGAGATCACGGGCTAGCGGGGGTCAATGAGCAGTTCTTC	CATSRDHGLAGVNEQFF
NA	TRBV5-1	TRBJ2-3	TRBD2	TGCGCCAGCAGCTTGGGGAGCGGGACTAGTGTTCCAGATACGCAGTATTTT	CASSLGSGTSVPDTQYF
NA	TRBV28	TRBJ2-7	NA	TGTGCCAGCAGTCGATCCGGGACTTGGTACTCCTACGAGCAGTACTTC	CASSRSGTWYSYEQYF
NA	TRBV5-1	TRBJ2-5	TRBD2	TGCGCCAGCAGCCTTGGGACTAGCGTCACCGGGGGGCCCCAGTACTTC	CASSLGTSVTGGPQYF
NA	TRBV27	TRBJ2-7	TRBD1	TGTGCCAGCAGTTTCGGGACAGGGTCGTACGAGCAGTACTTC	CASSFGTGSYEQYF
NA	TRBV30	TRBJ2-7	NA	TGTGCCTGGAGTGTACCCCAAGGAGCGGGCGGGGTCCAGCAGTACTTC	CAWSVPQGAGGVQQYF
NA	TRBV28	TRBJ1-4	TRBD1	TGTGCCAGCAGTTTTTTTCGGGACAGTGCAACTAATGAAAAACTGTTTTTT	CASSFFRDSATNEKLFF